This section outlines one T cell receptor (beta chain) sequence together with its context. The data originate from a study of CD8+CD57+ T cells in acquired aplastic anemia. Looking at the study overall: Each DNA sample taken from sorted CD4+ and CD8+ cells came to about 3.2 ug on average.

The template used for profiling TCR beta VDJ and CDR3 was genomic DNA. TCRdb used MiXCR to reprocess the reads, holding one entry per CDR3 protein. The table records around 210,000 distinct CDR3 sequences, 50% to 70% of them present only once. Individuals selected for sequencing had exhibited CD8+CD57+ cell expansion on flow cytometry. This clonotype was sampled from a human donor with aplastic anemia. The source material was sorted CD4+, CD8+, or CD8+CD57+ T cells (not recorded which) from PBMCs.

CDR3 loop: CSASGLAGGLLDEQFF. In DNA form, the CDR3 reads TGCAGTGCTAGCGGACTAGCGGGGGGACTTCTCGATGAGCAGTTCTTC. The chain has TRBV20-1 and TRBJ2-1; 14 bases align to TRBD2. This CDR3 has 16 amino acids. V was pared by 3 bases and J by 8 bases, with 9 bases of the junction left unmatched. Germline loops: CDR1 DFQATT, CDR2 SNEGSKA (reference sequence).